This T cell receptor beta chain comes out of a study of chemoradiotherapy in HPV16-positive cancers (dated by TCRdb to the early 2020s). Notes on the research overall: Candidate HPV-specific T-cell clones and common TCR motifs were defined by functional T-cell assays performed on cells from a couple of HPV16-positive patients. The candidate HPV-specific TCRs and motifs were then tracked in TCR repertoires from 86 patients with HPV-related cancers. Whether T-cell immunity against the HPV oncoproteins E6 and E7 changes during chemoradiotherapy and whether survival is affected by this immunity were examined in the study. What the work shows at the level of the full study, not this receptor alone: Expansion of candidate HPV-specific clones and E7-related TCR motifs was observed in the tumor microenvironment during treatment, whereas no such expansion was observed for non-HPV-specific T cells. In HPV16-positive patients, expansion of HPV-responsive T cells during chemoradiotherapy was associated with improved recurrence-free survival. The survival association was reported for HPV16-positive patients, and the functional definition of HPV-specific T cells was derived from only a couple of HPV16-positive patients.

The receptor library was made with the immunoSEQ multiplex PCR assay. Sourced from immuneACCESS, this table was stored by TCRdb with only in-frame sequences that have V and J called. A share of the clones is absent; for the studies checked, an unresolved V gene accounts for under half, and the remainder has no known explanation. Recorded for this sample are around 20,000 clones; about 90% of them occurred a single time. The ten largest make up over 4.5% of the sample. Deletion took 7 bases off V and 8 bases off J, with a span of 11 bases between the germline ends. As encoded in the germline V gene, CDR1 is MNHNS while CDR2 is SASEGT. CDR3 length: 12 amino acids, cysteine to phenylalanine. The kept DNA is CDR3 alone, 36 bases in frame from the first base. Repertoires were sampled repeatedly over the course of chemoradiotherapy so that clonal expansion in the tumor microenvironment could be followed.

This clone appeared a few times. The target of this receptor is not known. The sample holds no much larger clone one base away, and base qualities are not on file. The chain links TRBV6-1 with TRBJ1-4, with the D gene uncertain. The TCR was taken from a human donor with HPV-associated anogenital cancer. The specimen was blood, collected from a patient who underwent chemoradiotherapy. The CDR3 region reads CASTTNREKLFF. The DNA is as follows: TGTGCCAGCACCACCAACCGGGAAAAACTGTTTTTT.